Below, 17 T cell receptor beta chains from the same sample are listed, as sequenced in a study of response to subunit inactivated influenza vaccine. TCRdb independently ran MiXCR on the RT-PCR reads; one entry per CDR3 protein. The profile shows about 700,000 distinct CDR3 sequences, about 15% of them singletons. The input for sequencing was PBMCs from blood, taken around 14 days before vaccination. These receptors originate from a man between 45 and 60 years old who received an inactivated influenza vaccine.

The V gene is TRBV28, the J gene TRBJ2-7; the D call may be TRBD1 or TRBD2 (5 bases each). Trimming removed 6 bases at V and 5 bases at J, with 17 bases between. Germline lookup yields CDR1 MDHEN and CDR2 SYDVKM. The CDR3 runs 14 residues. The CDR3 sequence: CASRRTGLGDEQYF. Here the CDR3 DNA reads TGTGCCAGCAGGCGAACTGGGCTGGGGGACGAGCAGTACTTC.

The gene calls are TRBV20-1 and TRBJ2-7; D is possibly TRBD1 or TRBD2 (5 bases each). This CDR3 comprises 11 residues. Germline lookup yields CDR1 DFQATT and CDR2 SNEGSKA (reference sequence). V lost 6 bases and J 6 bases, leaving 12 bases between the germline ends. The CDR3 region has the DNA TGCAGTGCCCCGTCTGGGGGCGAGCAGTACTTC. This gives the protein CSAPSGGEQYF.

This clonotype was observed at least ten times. CDR3 in DNA: TGTGCCAGCAGTGATAGACAGTCTAACAATTCACCCCTCCACTTT. Protein: CASSDRQSNNSPLHF. The V and J genes are TRBV6-1 and TRBJ1-6; maybe TRBD1 (5 bases). The CDR3 has 15 residues. CDR1 MNHNS and CDR2 SASEGT come from the germline V gene. With 3 bases removed from V and 7 bases from J, the gap between germline ends came to 13 bases.

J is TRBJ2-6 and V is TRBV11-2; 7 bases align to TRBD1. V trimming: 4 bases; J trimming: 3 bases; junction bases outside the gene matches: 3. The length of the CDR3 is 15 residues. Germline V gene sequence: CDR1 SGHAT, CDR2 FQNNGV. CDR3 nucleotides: TGTGCCAGCAGCTCAGGGGGTGGTGGGGCCAACGTCCTGACTTTC. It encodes CASSSGGGGANVLTF.

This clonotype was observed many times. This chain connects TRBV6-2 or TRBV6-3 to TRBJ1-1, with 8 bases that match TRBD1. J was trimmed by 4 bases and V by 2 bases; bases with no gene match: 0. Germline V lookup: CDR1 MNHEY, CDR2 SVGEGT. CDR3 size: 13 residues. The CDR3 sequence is CASSYTGGTEAFF. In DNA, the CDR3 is TGTGCCAGCAGTTACACAGGGGGCACTGAAGCTTTCTTT.

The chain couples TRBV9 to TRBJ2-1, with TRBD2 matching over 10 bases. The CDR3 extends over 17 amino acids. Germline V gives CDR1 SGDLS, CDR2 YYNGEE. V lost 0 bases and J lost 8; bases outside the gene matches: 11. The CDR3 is CASSVGPSGSLGHEQFF. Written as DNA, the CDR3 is TGTGCCAGCAGCGTAGGGCCTAGCGGGAGTCTCGGACATGAGCAGTTCTTC.

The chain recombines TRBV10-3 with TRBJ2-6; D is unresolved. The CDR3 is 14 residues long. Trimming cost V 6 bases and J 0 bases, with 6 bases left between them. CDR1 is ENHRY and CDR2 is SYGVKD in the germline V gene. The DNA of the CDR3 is TGTGCCATCAGCCAGGCCTCTGGGGCCAACGTCCTGACTTTC. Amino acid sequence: CAISQASGANVLTF.

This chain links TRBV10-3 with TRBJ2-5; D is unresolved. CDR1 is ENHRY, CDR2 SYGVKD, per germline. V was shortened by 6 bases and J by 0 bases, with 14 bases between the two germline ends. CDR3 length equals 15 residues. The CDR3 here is CAISPTIEYQETQYF. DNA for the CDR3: TGTGCCATCAGCCCGACAATTGAGTACCAAGAGACCCAGTACTTC.

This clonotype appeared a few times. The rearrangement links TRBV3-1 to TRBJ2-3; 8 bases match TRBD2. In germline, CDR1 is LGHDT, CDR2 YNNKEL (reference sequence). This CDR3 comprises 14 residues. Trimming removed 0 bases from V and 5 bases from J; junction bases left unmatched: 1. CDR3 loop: CASSQDRGGDTQYF. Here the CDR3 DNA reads TGTGCCAGCAGCCAAGATCGGGGGGGAGATACGCAGTATTTT.

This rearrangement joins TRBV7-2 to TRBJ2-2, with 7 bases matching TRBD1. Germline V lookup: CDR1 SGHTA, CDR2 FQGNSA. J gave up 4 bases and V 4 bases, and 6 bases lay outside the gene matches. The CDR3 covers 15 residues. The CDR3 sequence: CASSSGQLPTGELFF. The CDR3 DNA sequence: TGTGCCAGCAGCTCGGGACAGTTGCCCACCGGGGAGCTGTTTTTT.

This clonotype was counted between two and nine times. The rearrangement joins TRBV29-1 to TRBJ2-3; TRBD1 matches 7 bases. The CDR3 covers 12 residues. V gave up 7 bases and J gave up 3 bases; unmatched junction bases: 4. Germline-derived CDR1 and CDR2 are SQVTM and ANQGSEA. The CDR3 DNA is TGCAGCGCCAAGACAGGGACAGATACGCAGTATTTT. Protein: CSAKTGTDTQYF.

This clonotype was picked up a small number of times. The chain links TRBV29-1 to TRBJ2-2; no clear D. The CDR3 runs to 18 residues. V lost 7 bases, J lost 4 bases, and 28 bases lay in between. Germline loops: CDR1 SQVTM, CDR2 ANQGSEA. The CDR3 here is CSAALGTRVGLGTGELFF. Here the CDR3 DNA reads TGCAGCGCCGCCCTGGGTACCCGAGTAGGGCTAGGCACCGGGGAGCTGTTTTTT.

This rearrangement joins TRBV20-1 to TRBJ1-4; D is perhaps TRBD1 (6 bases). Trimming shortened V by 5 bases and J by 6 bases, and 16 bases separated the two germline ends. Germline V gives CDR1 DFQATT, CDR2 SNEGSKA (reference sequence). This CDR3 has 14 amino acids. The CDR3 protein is CSARPGHWDEKLFF. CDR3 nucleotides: TGCAGTGCTCGCCCGGGACACTGGGATGAAAAACTGTTTTTT.

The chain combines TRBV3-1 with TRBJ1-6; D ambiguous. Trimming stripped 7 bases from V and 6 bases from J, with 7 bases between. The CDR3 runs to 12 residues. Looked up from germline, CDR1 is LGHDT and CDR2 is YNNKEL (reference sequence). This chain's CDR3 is CASNHGNSPLHF. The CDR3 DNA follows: TGTGCCAGCAACCACGGTAATTCACCCCTCCACTTT.

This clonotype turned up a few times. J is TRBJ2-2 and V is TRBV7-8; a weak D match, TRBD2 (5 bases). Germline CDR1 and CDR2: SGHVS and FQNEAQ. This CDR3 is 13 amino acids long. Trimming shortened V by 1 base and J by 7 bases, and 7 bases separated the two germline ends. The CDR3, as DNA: TGTGCCAGCAGCTTAGACGGAGGCGGGGAGCTGTTTTTT. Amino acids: CASSLDGGGELFF.

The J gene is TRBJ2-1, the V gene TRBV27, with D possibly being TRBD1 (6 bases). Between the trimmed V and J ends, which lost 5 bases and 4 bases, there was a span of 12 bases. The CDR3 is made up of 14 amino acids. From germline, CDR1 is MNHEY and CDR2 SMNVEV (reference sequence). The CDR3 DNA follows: TGTGCCAGCAGTCCCCTGGACAGTTACAATGAGCAGTTCTTC. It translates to CASSPLDSYNEQFF.

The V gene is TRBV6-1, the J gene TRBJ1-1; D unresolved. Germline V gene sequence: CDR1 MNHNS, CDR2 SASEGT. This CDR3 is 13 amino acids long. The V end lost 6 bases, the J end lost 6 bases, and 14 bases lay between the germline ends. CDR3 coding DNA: TGTGCCAGCAGACCGGGCCTGGGGTCTGAAGCTTTCTTT. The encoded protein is CASRPGLGSEAFF.